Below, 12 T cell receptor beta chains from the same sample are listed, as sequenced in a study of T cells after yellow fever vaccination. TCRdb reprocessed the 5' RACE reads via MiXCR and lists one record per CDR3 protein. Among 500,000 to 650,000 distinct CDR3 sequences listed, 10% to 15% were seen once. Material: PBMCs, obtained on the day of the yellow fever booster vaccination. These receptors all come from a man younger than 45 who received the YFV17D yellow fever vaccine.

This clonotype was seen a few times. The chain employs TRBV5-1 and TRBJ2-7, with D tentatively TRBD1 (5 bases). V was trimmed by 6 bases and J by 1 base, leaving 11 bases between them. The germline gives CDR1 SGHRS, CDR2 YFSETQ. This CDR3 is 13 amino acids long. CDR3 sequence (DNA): TGCGCCAGCAATCCAGGGCTTTCCTACGAGCAGTACTTC. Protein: CASNPGLSYEQYF. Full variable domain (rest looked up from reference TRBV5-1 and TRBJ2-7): KAGVTQTPRYLIKTRGQQVTLSCSPISGHRSVSWYQQTPGQGLQFLFEYFSETQRNKGNFPGRFSGRQFSNSRSEMNVSTLELGDSALYLCASNPGLSYEQYFGPGTRLTVT.

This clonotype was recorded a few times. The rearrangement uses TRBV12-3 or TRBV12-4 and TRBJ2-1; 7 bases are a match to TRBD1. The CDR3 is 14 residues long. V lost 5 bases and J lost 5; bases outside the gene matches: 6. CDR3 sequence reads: CASSRGPDNNEQFF. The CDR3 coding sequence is TGTGCCAGCAGTAGGGGGCCAGACAACAATGAGCAGTTCTTC.

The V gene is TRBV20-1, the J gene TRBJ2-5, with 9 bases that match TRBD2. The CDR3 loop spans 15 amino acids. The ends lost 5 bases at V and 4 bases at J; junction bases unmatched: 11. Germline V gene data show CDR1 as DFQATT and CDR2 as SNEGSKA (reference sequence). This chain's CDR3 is CSASPEGSGRETQYF. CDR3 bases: TGCAGTGCTTCCCCCGAGGGTAGCGGGAGAGAGACCCAGTACTTC.

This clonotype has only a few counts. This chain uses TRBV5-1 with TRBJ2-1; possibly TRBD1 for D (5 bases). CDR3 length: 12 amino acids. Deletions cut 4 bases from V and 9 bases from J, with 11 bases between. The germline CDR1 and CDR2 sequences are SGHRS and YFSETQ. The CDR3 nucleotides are TGCGCCAGCAGCCATGACAGTTTTGAGCAGTTCTTC. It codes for CASSHDSFEQFF.

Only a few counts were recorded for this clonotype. The CDR3 nucleotides are TGTGCCAGCAGCCAACGTCCCACAGATACGCAGTATTTT. It codes for CASSQRPTDTQYF. The V and J genes are TRBV14 and TRBJ2-3; no clear D gene. The V gene lost 2 bases and the J gene lost 2 bases, with 5 bases spanning the gap. Germline V CDR1 and CDR2: SGHDN, FVKESK. CDR3 length: 13 residues.

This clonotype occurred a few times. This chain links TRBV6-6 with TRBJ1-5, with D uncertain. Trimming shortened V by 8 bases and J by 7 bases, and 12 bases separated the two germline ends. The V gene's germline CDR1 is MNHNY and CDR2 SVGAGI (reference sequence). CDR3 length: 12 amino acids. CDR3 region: CASGVGPQPQHF. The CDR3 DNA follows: TGTGCCAGCGGGGTAGGGCCCCAGCCCCAGCATTTT.

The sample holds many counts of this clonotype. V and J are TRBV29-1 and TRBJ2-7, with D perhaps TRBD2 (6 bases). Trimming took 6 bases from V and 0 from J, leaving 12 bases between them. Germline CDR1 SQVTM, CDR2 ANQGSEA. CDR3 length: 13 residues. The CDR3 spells CSVKGTLSYEQYF. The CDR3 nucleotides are TGCAGCGTCAAGGGGACTCTCTCCTACGAGCAGTACTTC.

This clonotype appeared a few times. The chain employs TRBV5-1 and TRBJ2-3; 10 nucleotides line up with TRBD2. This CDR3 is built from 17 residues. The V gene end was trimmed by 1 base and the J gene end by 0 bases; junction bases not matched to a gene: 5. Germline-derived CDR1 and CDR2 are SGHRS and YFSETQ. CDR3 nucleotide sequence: TGCGCCAGCAGCTTGACTAGCGGGATTATAAGCACAGATACGCAGTATTTT. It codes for CASSLTSGIISTDTQYF.

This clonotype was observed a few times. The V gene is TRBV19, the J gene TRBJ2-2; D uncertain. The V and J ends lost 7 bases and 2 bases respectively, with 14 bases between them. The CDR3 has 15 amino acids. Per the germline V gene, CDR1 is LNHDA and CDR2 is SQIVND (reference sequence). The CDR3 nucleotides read TGTGCCAGTACAAAAGCTGCCTCTAACACCGGGGAGCTGTTTTTT. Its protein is CASTKAASNTGELFF. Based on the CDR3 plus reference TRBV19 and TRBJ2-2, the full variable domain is DGGITQSPKYLFRKEGQNVTLSCEQNLNHDAMYWYRQDPGQGLRLIYYSQIVNDFQKGDIAEGYSVSREKKESFPLTVTSAQKNPTAFYLCASTKAASNTGELFFGEGSRLTVL.

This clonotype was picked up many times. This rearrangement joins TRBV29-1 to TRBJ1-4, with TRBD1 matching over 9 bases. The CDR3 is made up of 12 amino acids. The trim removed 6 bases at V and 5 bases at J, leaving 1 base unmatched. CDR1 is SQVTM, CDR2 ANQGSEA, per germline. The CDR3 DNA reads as TGCAGCGTGGGACAGGGAAATGAAAAACTGTTTTTT. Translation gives CSVGQGNEKLFF.

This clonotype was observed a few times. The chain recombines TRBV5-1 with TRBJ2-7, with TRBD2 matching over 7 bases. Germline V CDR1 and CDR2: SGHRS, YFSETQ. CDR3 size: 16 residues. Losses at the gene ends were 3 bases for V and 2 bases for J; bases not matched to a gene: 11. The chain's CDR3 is CASSWLSGNQPYEQYF. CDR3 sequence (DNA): TGCGCCAGCAGCTGGCTGAGCGGGAACCAACCCTACGAGCAGTACTTC.

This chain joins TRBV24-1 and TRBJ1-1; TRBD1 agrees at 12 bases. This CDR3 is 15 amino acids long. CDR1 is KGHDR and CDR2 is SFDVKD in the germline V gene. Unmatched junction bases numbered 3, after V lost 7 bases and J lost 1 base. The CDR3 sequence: CATRGQGAPNTEAFF. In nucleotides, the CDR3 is TGTGCCACCAGGGGACAGGGGGCCCCGAACACTGAAGCTTTCTTT.